This T cell receptor (beta chain) came from a study of identical twins. TCRdb itself ran the 5' RACE reads through MiXCR, one entry per CDR3 protein. This table holds about 530,000 distinct CDR3 sequences, 13% to 15% found once. Germline CDR1 is MNHEY and CDR2 is SVGAGI. Trimming took off 4 bases at V and 0 bases at J, with 10 bases between the two ends. The CDR3 covers 15 residues. This clonotype was observed a few times. This sample also belongs to another study, concerning yellow fever vaccine responses in identical twins.

Sequencing was carried out using CD4+ T cells sorted from blood. This TCR was recovered from a woman aged 18-29 years in good health. V usage is TRBV6-5 and J usage is TRBJ1-5, with D uncertain. This chain's CDR3 is CASSSHLNSNQPQHF. DNA of the CDR3: TGTGCCAGCAGTTCTCACCTTAATAGCAATCAGCCCCAGCATTTT.